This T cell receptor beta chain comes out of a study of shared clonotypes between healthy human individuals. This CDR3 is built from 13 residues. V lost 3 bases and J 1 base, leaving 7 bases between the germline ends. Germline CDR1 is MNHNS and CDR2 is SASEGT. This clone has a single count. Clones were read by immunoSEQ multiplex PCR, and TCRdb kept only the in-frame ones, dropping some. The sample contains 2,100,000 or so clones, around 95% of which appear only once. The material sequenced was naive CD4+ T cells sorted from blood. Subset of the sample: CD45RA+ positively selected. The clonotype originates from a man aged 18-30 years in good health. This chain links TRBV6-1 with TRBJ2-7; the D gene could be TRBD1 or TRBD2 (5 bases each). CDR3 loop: CASSDWGSYEQYF. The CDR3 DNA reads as TGTGCCAGCAGTGACTGGGGGTCCTACGAGCAGTACTTC.